The rows below give T cell receptor beta chains drawn from one sample of a study of CD8 T cells in ankylosing spondylitis. TCRdb re-derived calls from the 5' RACE reads in MiXCR, one entry per CDR3 protein. The sample yields about 360,000 distinct CDR3 sequences, approximately 20% seen once. The sequencing sample was made of blood, either unsorted or a sorted T cell fraction (not recorded which). The receptors come from a male donor with ankylosing spondylitis or in good health (not recorded which). The conserved cysteine and the conserved F or W are not part of the CDR3 here.

TRBJ2-7 TRBV20-1 SADNRGAYEQY
TRBJ2-7 TRBV6-1 ASSEADRAPSYEQY
TRBJ2-5 TRBV2 ASSDTEETQY
TRBJ2-7 TRBV15 ATSRDTGEQY
TRBJ2-6 TRBV12-3/TRBV12-4 ASSRGASGANVLT
TRBJ2-7 TRBV6-5 ASSYGGELAYEQY
TRBJ2-1 TRBV7-8 ASSLDPRLDVNEQF
TRBJ2-1 TRBV12-3/TRBV12-4 ASSLGGGAAYEQF
TRBJ2-5 TRBV4-1 ASSQEAPGVETQY
TRBJ2-1 TRBV21-1 ASSKALWRDRVQDEQF